This T cell receptor (beta chain) came from a study of cytotoxic CD8 clonotypes in ibrutinib-treated CLL. About the study: Once treatment had gone on for a median of around eleven months, range 6 to 36, response samples were drawn. The samples contained 260,000 or so productive templates on average. They also contained an average of about 100,000 productive rearrangements.

The CDR3 contains 17 residues. The ends were cut back, 0 bases at V and 5 bases at J, with 19 bases in the middle. Germline V gene data show CDR1 as LGHNT and CDR2 as FRNRAP. This clone was seen a handful of times. The intended depth for sequencing was 1 in 200,000 to 1 in 1 million T cells. The protocol was immunoSEQ multiplex PCR, while the TCRdb copy is restricted to in-frame clones and leaves out a portion. The sample has 150,000 or so clones, about 88% seen once. The sequence came from a human donor with chronic lymphocytic leukemia. The gene calls are TRBV12-5 and TRBJ2-5, with D perhaps TRBD1 or TRBD2 (5 bases each). Source: PBMCs, taken at disease progression, from a patient treated with ibrutinib. The CDR3 protein is CASGLVRGGADRETQYF. The CDR3 nucleotides read TGTGCTAGTGGTTTGGTACGGGGTGGGGCGGATCGGGAGACCCAGTACTTC.